The 28 T cell receptor beta chains below all came from one sample that was sequenced in a study of CD8 T cells in Susac syndrome. With random hexamers, roughly 0.45 to 1 ug RNA was reverse transcribed. MiXCR was run by TCRdb on the immunoSEQ multiplex PCR reads, yielding one entry per CDR3 protein. The sample includes under 200,000 distinct CDR3 sequences, about 95% of them seen just once. Material for sequencing was CD8+ T cells from PBMCs. These receptors originate from a human donor with multiple sclerosis.

This chain joins TRBV13 and TRBJ1-5; TRBD1 matches at 11 bases. CDR1 and CDR2 (germline): PRHDT, FYEKMQ (reference sequence). The CDR3 covers 15 residues. Trimming at V came to 5 bases and at J to 5 bases, leaving 5 bases not matched to a gene. CDR3 sequence: CASSKRTGGDQPQHF. CDR3 in DNA: TGTGCCAGCAGCAAACGGACAGGGGGCGATCAGCCCCAGCATTTT.

The V gene is TRBV23-1, the J gene TRBJ2-1; no reliable D call. TRBV23-1 belongs to the ORF category, with a function that is uncertain. The CDR3 covers 13 residues. V lost 3 bases and J 15 bases, leaving 18 bases between the germline ends. CDR3 in amino acids: CASSHPKDRPRFF. The CDR3 coding sequence is TGCGCCAGCAGTCACCCGAAGGACCGCCCGCGGTTCTTC.

The J gene is TRBJ2-7, the V gene TRBV12-5; D call uncertain. The germline V and J ends were trimmed by 5 bases and 3 bases, with 5 bases remaining between them. The germline CDR1 and CDR2 sequences are LGHNT and FRNRAP. This CDR3 region has 11 residues. The CDR3 DNA reads TGTGCTAGTGGTCCTGGCTACGAGCAGTACTTC. It is translated as CASGPGYEQYF.

The CDR3 DNA reads TGTGCCAGCAGCTTGGACACGAGCGGGGGAGAGACCCAGTACTTC. Translating it yields CASSLDTSGGETQYF. The chain combines TRBV5-6 with TRBJ2-5, with 8 bases lining up with TRBD2. Germline V lookup: CDR1 SGHDT, CDR2 YYEEEE. This CDR3 region has 15 residues. V shed 0 bases, J shed 4 bases, and the junction held 5 bases outside the gene matches.

The table lists this clonotype with a few counts. The chain recombines TRBV19 with TRBJ2-7, with D unresolved. This CDR3 has 12 residues. The ends were cut back, 4 bases at V and 2 bases at J, with 6 bases in the middle. Per the germline V gene, CDR1 is LNHDA and CDR2 is SQIVND (reference sequence). The CDR3 DNA sequence: TGTGCCAGTAGTACCCGGGCCTACGAGCAGTACTTC. This codes for CASSTRAYEQYF. Supplemented by reference TRBV19 and TRBJ2-7, the full variable domain reads DGGITQSPKYLFRKEGQNVTLSCEQNLNHDAMYWYRQDPGQGLRLIYYSQIVNDFQKGDIAEGYSVSREKKESFPLTVTSAQKNPTAFYLCASSTRAYEQYFGPGTRLTVT.

Points on this clonotype: A junction end diverges from the germline sequence, so it may reflect a read error. V is TRBV13 and J is TRBJ2-1; D may correspond to TRBD1 or TRBD2 (5 bases each). Germline V lookup: CDR1 PRHDT, CDR2 FYEKMQ (reference sequence). The length of the CDR3 is 13 residues. This CDR3 reads CASSPIGSGPGIF. The CDR3 DNA sequence: TGTGCCAGCAGTCCAATAGGCAGCGGCCCAGGGATCTTC.

The chain uses TRBV9 and TRBJ2-1; the D call may be TRBD1 or TRBD2 (5 bases each). V was trimmed by 0 bases and J by 5 bases, leaving 9 bases between them. The germline V gene has CDR1 SGDLS and CDR2 YYNGEE. This CDR3 contains 14 residues. This chain's CDR3 is CASSVGQTNNEQFF. In DNA form, the CDR3 reads TGTGCCAGCAGCGTAGGACAGACTAACAATGAGCAGTTCTTC.

The chain has TRBV29-1 and TRBJ1-2; no clear D. In germline, CDR1 is SQVTM, CDR2 ANQGSEA. V was pared by 6 bases and J by 2 bases, with 13 bases between. The CDR3 runs to 13 residues. The CDR3 nucleotides are TGCAGCGTAGTCGTGGGTTGGAACTATGGCTACACCTTC. It translates to CSVVVGWNYGYTF. Combining the CDR3 with reference TRBV29-1 and TRBJ1-2 gives the whole variable domain SAVISQKPSRDICQRGTSLTIQCQVDSQVTMMFWYRQQPGQSLTLIATANQGSEATYESGFVIDKFPISRPNLTFSTLTVSNMSPEDSSIYLCSVVVGWNYGYTFGSGTRLTVV.

The genes are TRBV19 and TRBJ1-1, with a weak D call TRBD1 (5 bases). V dropped 5 bases and J dropped 0 bases, with 13 bases sitting between them. CDR1 and CDR2 from the germline V gene are LNHDA and SQIVND (reference sequence). This CDR3 region has 15 residues. DNA for the CDR3: TGTGCCAGTAGTCAGGGTCCCTATCTGAACACTGAAGCTTTCTTT. It yields the protein CASSQGPYLNTEAFF.

The V gene is TRBV5-1, the J gene TRBJ2-1, with TRBD2 identical over 12 bases. The CDR3 totals 20 residues. The J segment lost 1 base and the V segment lost 0 bases, leaving 11 bases of the junction unmatched. Germline V lookup: CDR1 SGHRS, CDR2 YFSETQ. The DNA for the CDR3 is TGCGCCAGCAGCTTGGCTCGTGGGACTAGCGGGTGTTGTTCCTACAATGAGCAGTTCTTC. Translation gives CASSLARGTSGCCSYNEQFF.

The chain employs TRBV14 and TRBJ1-1, with D possibly matching TRBD1 (6 bases). The V end was cut by 4 bases, the J end by 6 bases, with 12 bases between. Germline loops: CDR1 SGHDN, CDR2 FVKESK. CDR3 size: 13 residues. This chain's CDR3 is CASSPTGFAEAFF. DNA of the CDR3: TGTGCCAGCAGCCCCACAGGGTTTGCTGAAGCTTTCTTT.

The DNA for the CDR3 is TGCAGTGCTACGGACAATGAGCAGTTCTTC. This encodes CSATDNEQFF. The chain recombines TRBV20-1 with TRBJ2-1; D uncertain. Germline loops: CDR1 DFQATT, CDR2 SNEGSKA (reference sequence). V dropped 4 bases and J dropped 5 bases, with 3 bases sitting between them. The CDR3 is made up of 10 amino acids.

This clonotype appeared a few times. The V gene is TRBV29-1, the J gene TRBJ2-7; no clear D. V dropped 6 bases and J dropped 0 bases, with 15 bases sitting between them. Germline V gene sequence: CDR1 SQVTM, CDR2 ANQGSEA. CDR3 size: 14 residues. The CDR3 spells CSVAGRTGSYEQYF. The CDR3 nucleotides are TGCAGCGTCGCTGGACGGACCGGCTCCTACGAGCAGTACTTC.

This chain connects TRBV20-1 to TRBJ2-7; D is unclear. Trimming pared 4 bases from V and 2 bases from J, leaving 12 bases between. This CDR3 has 13 residues. In germline, CDR1 is DFQATT, CDR2 SNEGSKA (reference sequence). This CDR3 reads CSAKDLRPYEQYF. CDR3 nucleotides: TGCAGTGCTAAGGATCTCCGGCCCTACGAGCAGTACTTC.

The chain uses TRBV9 and TRBJ2-3, with D perhaps TRBD1 or TRBD2 (5 bases each). The germline V and J ends were trimmed by 0 bases and 0 bases, with 11 bases remaining between them. Germline lookup yields CDR1 SGDLS and CDR2 YYNGEE. This CDR3 is built from 16 residues. The CDR3 spells CASSVGGSSSTDTQYF. In DNA, the CDR3 is TGTGCCAGCAGCGTAGGGGGGTCCTCAAGCACAGATACGCAGTATTTT.

This rearrangement joins TRBV29-1 to TRBJ2-5, with TRBD2 matching 7 bases. Germline V gives CDR1 SQVTM, CDR2 ANQGSEA. Trimming took 3 bases from V and 1 from J; bases not matched to a gene: 8. This CDR3 spans 15 amino acids. The CDR3 loop is CSVDLPGLSQETQYF. The CDR3 coding sequence is TGCAGCGTTGACCTACCGGGACTATCCCAAGAGACCCAGTACTTC.

The chain couples TRBV27 to TRBJ2-1; D call uncertain. Between the trimmed V and J ends, which lost 5 bases and 9 bases, there was a span of 23 bases. Germline V lookup: CDR1 MNHEY, CDR2 SMNVEV (reference sequence). The CDR3 consists of 16 residues. This CDR3 is CASSPTKTEYLGEQFF. Written as DNA, the CDR3 is TGTGCCAGCAGTCCCACGAAGACGGAGTACTTGGGTGAGCAGTTCTTC.

The V and J genes are TRBV27 and TRBJ2-4; 10 positions agree with TRBD1. After removal of 2 bases from V and 8 bases from J, the junction contained 3 bases not matched to a gene. This CDR3 is built from 14 residues. Germline loops: CDR1 MNHEY, CDR2 SMNVEV (reference sequence). CDR3 amino acids: CASSLRTGGDIQYF. Written as DNA, the CDR3 is TGTGCCAGCAGTTTAAGGACAGGGGGAGACATTCAGTACTTC.

The chain couples TRBV2 to TRBJ2-1; maybe TRBD2 (6 bases). The length of the CDR3 is 16 residues. V gave up 7 bases and J gave up 0 bases, with 16 bases separating them. Germline V CDR1 and CDR2: SNHLY, FYNNEI. CDR3 protein: CASIPGEASSYNEQFF. In DNA, the CDR3 is TGTGCCAGCATACCCGGGGAGGCAAGCTCCTACAATGAGCAGTTCTTC.

This rearrangement joins TRBV4-1 to TRBJ2-7; 9 bases fit TRBD2. V lost 7 bases to trimming and J lost 7 bases; unmatched junction nucleotides: 11. The CDR3 consists of 14 residues. From germline, CDR1 is MGHRA and CDR2 YSYEKL. CDR3: CASTLVSGSEEQYF. In nucleotides, the CDR3 is TGCGCCAGCACCTTAGTTAGCGGGAGTGAAGAGCAGTACTTC.

The count of this clonotype is one. V usage is TRBV29-1 and J usage is TRBJ1-1, with TRBD1 as a possible D gene (6 bases). The CDR3 covers 13 residues. V was cut by 6 bases and J by 1 base, with 12 bases left in between. Per the germline V gene, CDR1 is SQVTM and CDR2 is ANQGSEA. As DNA, the CDR3 is TGCAGCGTATTTACAGGGAGGAACACTGAAGCTTTCTTT. Amino acids: CSVFTGRNTEAFF.

The chain couples TRBV29-1 to TRBJ2-7; D is possibly TRBD2 (6 bases). The germline V gene has CDR1 SQVTM and CDR2 ANQGSEA. With 7 bases removed from V and 7 bases from J, the gap between germline ends came to 17 bases. The CDR3 totals 12 residues. Here the CDR3 DNA reads TGCAGCGCATTTGAAAGGGCGGGGGAGCAGTACTTC. Protein: CSAFERAGEQYF.

The chain has TRBV20-1 and TRBJ1-1; D perhaps matches TRBD1 (6 bases). Germline V gene lookup returns CDR1 DFQATT and CDR2 SNEGSKA (reference sequence). The length of the CDR3 is 15 residues. V shed 3 bases and J shed 2 bases, with 16 bases lying between them. CDR3 in DNA: TGCAGTGCTAGTCTCGTACCGGACAGAAACACTGAAGCTTTCTTT. It yields the protein CSASLVPDRNTEAFF.

This clonotype was observed a few times. The chain links TRBV7-9 to TRBJ2-3; D is unresolved. CDR1 is SEHNR and CDR2 is FQNEAQ in the germline V gene (reference sequence). Between the trimmed V and J ends, which lost 5 bases and 0 bases, there was a span of 12 bases. This CDR3 comprises 15 residues. The CDR3 nucleotides read TGTGCCAGCAGCCCTCGGACCGCTAGCACAGATACGCAGTATTTT. It specifies CASSPRTASTDTQYF.

The chain has TRBV11-2 and TRBJ2-1, with D tentatively TRBD2 (6 bases). V was clipped by 6 bases and J by 7 bases, with 19 bases between them. Germline V gene lookup returns CDR1 SGHAT and CDR2 FQNNGV. The CDR3 has 15 residues. The CDR3 region is CASSISGIIRNEQFF. In nucleotides, the CDR3 is TGTGCCAGCAGTATTAGCGGCATAATACGGAATGAGCAGTTCTTC.

The chain combines TRBV27 with TRBJ1-5; tentatively, D is TRBD1 (6 bases). The CDR3 length is 13 residues. Trimming shortened V by 6 bases and J by 8 bases, and 14 bases separated the two germline ends. Germline V gene lookup returns CDR1 MNHEY and CDR2 SMNVEV (reference sequence). The DNA of the CDR3 is TGTGCCAGCAGGGACAGCCTCTTAGAGCCCCAGCATTTT. It specifies CASRDSLLEPQHF.

The chain links TRBV7-9 to TRBJ2-1, with 7 positions matching TRBD2. V shed 0 bases and J 8 bases; nucleotides not matched to a gene: 7. Germline CDR1 reads SEHNR; CDR2 reads FQNEAQ (reference sequence). The CDR3 consists of 15 residues. The DNA of the CDR3 is TGTGCCAGCAGCTTAGCATTGCTAGCGGTCGATGAGCAGTTCTTC. Amino acid sequence: CASSLALLAVDEQFF. The full variable domain, its missing parts supplied by reference TRBV7-9 and TRBJ2-1, is DTGVSQNPRHKITKRGQNVTFRCDPISEHNRLYWYRQTLGQGPEFLTYFQNEAQLEKSRLLSDRFSAERPKGSFSTLEIQRTEQGDSAMYLCASSLALLAVDEQFFGPGTRLTVL.

The J gene is TRBJ1-1, the V gene TRBV29-1, with 8 bases lining up with TRBD1. The CDR3 loop spans 12 amino acids. J gave up 6 bases and V 5 bases, and 5 bases lay outside the gene matches. The germline V gene encodes CDR1 SQVTM and CDR2 ANQGSEA. The CDR3 region has the DNA TGCAGCGTTCGGACAGGGCGCGCTGAAGCTTTCTTT. Protein: CSVRTGRAEAFF.